This is a list of T cell receptor beta chains from one sample in a study of early T cells in non-severe SARS-CoV-2 infection. TCRdb analysed the 5' RACE reads with MiXCR anew, one entry per CDR3 protein. The table includes tens of thousands of distinct CDR3 sequences, under 9.5% detected once. Sample: whole blood. The receptors were sampled from an adult who was a healthcare worker with PCR-confirmed SARS-CoV-2 infection or an uninfected control (not recorded which). Each CDR3 is given with its conserved first and last residue. D genes are given only for firm matches. Rows give clone size only sometimes, using once, few, many, or a class for an expanded clone.

>TRBV7-2|NA|TRBJ2-7|NA
CASSRGAVVYF
TGTGCCAGCAGCCGAGGGGCAGTAGTGTACTTC
>TRBV29-1|many|TRBJ2-7|NA
CSIGRDSYEQYF
TGCAGTATCGGACGAGACTCCTACGAGCAGTACTTC
>TRBV2|many|TRBJ2-2|TRBD2
CASAGAGRSGELFF
TGTGCCAGCGCGGGAGCGGGGCGGTCCGGGGAGCTGTTTTTT
>TRBV18|many|TRBJ1-1|NA
CASSPTNTEAFF
TGTGCCAGCTCACCGACAAACACTGAAGCTTTCTTT
>TRBV11-2|NA|TRBJ1-1|NA
CASSEGNTEAFF
TGTGCCAGCAGCGAGGGGAACACTGAAGCTTTCTTT
>TRBV29-1|many|TRBJ2-2|NA
CSVEGGSGELFF
TGCAGCGTTGAGGGCGGCTCCGGGGAGCTGTTTTTT
>TRBV10-3|NA|TRBJ1-2|TRBD1
CASRDRDYPGGYTF
TGTGCCAGCCGGGACAGGGACTACCCCGGTGGCTACACCTTC
>TRBV18|few|TRBJ1-2|TRBD1
CASSSDRVGTGYTF
TGTGCCAGCTCATCCGACAGGGTAGGAACCGGCTACACCTTC
>TRBV3-1|NA|TRBJ2-2|NA
CASSPLTAANTGEPFF
TGTGCCAGCAGCCCTTTGACGGCTGCGAACACCGGGGAGCCGTTTTTT
>TRBV9|many|TRBJ1-1|NA
CASSVGSGTEAFF
TGTGCCAGCAGCGTAGGTAGCGGCACTGAAGCTTTCTTT
>TRBV14|NA|TRBJ2-1|NA
CANSLFDRPNEQFF
TGTGCCAACAGCCTATTCGACAGGCCGAATGAGCAGTTCTTC
>TRBV11-2|NA|TRBJ2-1|TRBD1
CASSLGTERNEQFF
TGTGCCAGCAGCTTGGGGACAGAAAGGAATGAGCAGTTCTTC
>TRBV11-3|few|TRBJ2-2|TRBD1
CASSISAGTGGGGELFF
TGTGCCAGCAGCATATCTGCCGGGACAGGGGGTGGCGGGGAGCTGTTTTTT
>TRBV29-1|few|TRBJ2-1|TRBD2
CSVTPAPTSGSSYNEQFF
TGCAGCGTAACACCCGCTCCAACTAGCGGGAGCTCCTACAATGAGCAGTTCTTC
>TRBV5-5|NA|TRBJ2-5|NA
CASSPRTQQETQYF
TGTGCCAGCAGCCCCCGGACGCAACAAGAGACCCAGTACTTC
>TRBV6-1|many|TRBJ2-1|TRBD2
CASSPPAGVYNEQFF
TGTGCCAGCAGTCCCCCAGCGGGGGTCTACAATGAGCAGTTCTTC